This TCR beta chain derives from a study of T-cell reconstitution after alpha-beta-depleted transplantation in children. Study results and limitations: Among T cells one year after transplant, newly produced cells accounted for most counts and diversity. Surviving thymic progenitors and recipient T cells were the source of high TCRbeta diversity at day 60 in some patients. Reportedly, only several hundred clones from non-depleted graft cells drove alpha-beta T-cell counts at about two months.

Unique molecular identifiers were incorporated when the TCRbeta library was constructed. TCRdb independently ran MiXCR on the PCR reads; one entry per CDR3 protein. The data show 250,000 to 300,000 distinct CDR3 sequences, roughly 8.2% seen once. In this sample, this clonotype turned up many times. The antigen remains undetermined. The CDR3 has 15 amino acids. V was trimmed by 1 base and J by 4 bases, leaving 12 bases between them. The origin of this receptor is a female patient between 2 and 15 years old who had a stem cell transplant for Fanconi anemia, so the T cells may come from the graft donor. The sample was peripheral blood, taken 360 days after TCRalphabeta/CD19-depleted stem cell transplant. The chain joins TRBV12-3 or TRBV12-4 to TRBJ2-3; D remains ambiguous. CDR3 nucleotides: TGTGCCAGCAGTTTAGTCATCCAGGTTCCAGATACGCAGTATTTT. This sequence encodes CASSLVIQVPDTQYF.